This TCR beta chain was documented in a study of T-cell reconstitution after alpha-beta-depleted transplantation in children. CDR3 length: 15 residues. Germline-derived CDR1 and CDR2 are DFQATT and SNEGSKA (reference sequence). Trimming pared 6 bases from V and 8 bases from J, leaving 24 bases between. Unique molecular identifiers were incorporated into the prepared TCRbeta library. Each CDR3 protein gets one entry after TCRdb re-called the PCR reads with MiXCR. The sample lists some 500,000 distinct CDR3 sequences, approximately 32% occurring once. This clonotype was counted only a few times. The sample consisted of PBMCs from the stem cell graft donor, taken from the stem cell graft. The sequence was collected from a human donor who donated a stem cell graft to a child with aplastic anemia. The chain carries TRBV20-1 and TRBJ2-3; a possible D gene is TRBD2 (6 bases). CDR3 DNA: TGCAGTGCCGTTCACCGGGACTTCCTGGGGGGTACGCAGTATTTT. Encoded protein: CSAVHRDFLGGTQYF.